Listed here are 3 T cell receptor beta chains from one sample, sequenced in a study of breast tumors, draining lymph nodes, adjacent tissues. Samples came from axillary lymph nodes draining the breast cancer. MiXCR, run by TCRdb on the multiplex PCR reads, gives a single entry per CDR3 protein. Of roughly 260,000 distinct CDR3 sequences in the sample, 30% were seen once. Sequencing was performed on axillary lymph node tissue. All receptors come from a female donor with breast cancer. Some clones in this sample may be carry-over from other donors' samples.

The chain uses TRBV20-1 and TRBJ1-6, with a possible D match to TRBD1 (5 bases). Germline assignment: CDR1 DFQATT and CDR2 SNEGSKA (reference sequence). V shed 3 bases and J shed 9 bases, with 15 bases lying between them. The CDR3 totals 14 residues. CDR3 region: CSASIGQGSSPLHF. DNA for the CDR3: TGCAGTGCTAGCATCGGACAAGGGAGTTCACCCCTCCACTTT.

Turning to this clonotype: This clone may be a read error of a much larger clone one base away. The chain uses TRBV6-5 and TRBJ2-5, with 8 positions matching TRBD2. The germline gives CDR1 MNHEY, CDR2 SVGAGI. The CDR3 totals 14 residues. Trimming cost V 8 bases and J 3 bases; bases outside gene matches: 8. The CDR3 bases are TGTGCCAGCTGGCTAGCGGGTCAGAAAGAGACCCAGTACTTC. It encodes CASWLAGQKETQYF.

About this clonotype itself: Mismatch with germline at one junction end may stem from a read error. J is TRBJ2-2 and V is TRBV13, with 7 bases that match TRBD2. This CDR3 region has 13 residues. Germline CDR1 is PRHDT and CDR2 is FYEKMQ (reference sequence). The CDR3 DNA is TGTGCCAGCAGCTTACTAGCGGCCGGGGTGCTGTTTTTT. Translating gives CASSLLAAGVLFF.